This passage covers 5 T cell receptor beta chains from one sample sequenced in a study of spatial heterogeneity in lung cancer. Each CDR3 protein is one row after TCRdb ran MiXCR on the 5' RACE reads. The sample holds 77,000 or so distinct CDR3 sequences, approximately 20% seen once. The time point denotes: sample taken at primary tumor resection. Tumor, nontumor lung or frozen PBMC supplied whole RNA, sequenced without sorting. The source was PBMCs, collected at surgery. These TCRs come from a male donor with early-stage non-small cell lung cancer.

This chain uses TRBV27 with TRBJ2-5, with 12 bases lining up with TRBD1. The CDR3 consists of 17 residues. Per the germline V gene, CDR1 is MNHEY and CDR2 is SMNVEV (reference sequence). The junction had 6 bases not matched to a gene; V was cut back by 0 bases and J by 4 bases. CDR3 loop: CASSLSWDRGRRETQYF. For the CDR3, the DNA is TGTGCCAGCAGTTTATCGTGGGACAGGGGGCGCCGAGAGACCCAGTACTTC.

This clonotype was recorded at least ten times. This chain connects TRBV24-1 to TRBJ2-3; 11 nucleotides line up with TRBD1. V dropped 4 bases and J dropped 4; count of bases not matched to a gene: 6. Germline values: CDR1 KGHDR, CDR2 SFDVKD. The CDR3 totals 16 residues. The CDR3 DNA reads TGTGCCACCAGTGACTGGGGACAGGGGGACTCAGATACGCAGTATTTT. Encoded protein: CATSDWGQGDSDTQYF.

The chain combines TRBV5-1 with TRBJ1-6, with 10 bases aligning to TRBD1. This CDR3 spans 14 amino acids. With 4 bases clipped from V and 7 bases from J, the junction kept 2 bases outside the gene matches. The germline CDR1 and CDR2 sequences are SGHRS and YFSETQ. CDR3 residues: CASSTGQGNSPLHF. DNA for the CDR3: TGCGCCAGCAGCACGGGACAGGGGAATTCACCCCTCCACTTT.

The V call is TRBV5-1, the J call TRBJ2-5, with D perhaps being TRBD1 or TRBD2 (5 bases each). Germline-derived CDR1 and CDR2 are SGHRS and YFSETQ. The CDR3 runs to 16 residues. Trimming left V 0 bases short and J 2 bases short, with 14 bases between. The CDR3 reads CASSLALGTPQETQYF. CDR3 coding DNA: TGCGCCAGCAGCTTGGCCCTTGGGACGCCTCAAGAGACCCAGTACTTC.

This clonotype appeared many times. V is TRBV25-1 and J is TRBJ2-6; 7 positions agree with TRBD1. Per germline, CDR1 MGHDK and CDR2 SYGVNS. The CDR3 totals 15 residues. Unmatched junction bases numbered 5, after V lost 3 bases and J lost 6 bases. CDR3 loop: CASSDTGDVANVLTF. The CDR3 DNA follows: TGTGCCAGCAGTGATACAGGGGATGTGGCCAACGTCCTGACTTTC. Complete variable domain (other parts from reference TRBV25-1 and TRBJ2-6): EADIYQTPRYLVIGTGKKITLECSQTMGHDKMYWYQQDPGMELHLIHYSYGVNSTEKGDLSSESTVSRIRTEHFPLTLESARPSHTSQYLCASSDTGDVANVLTFGAGSRLTVL.